The 29 T cell receptor beta chains given below trace back to one sample, sequenced in a study of blood T cells in healthy people across ages. Then a second PCR, running about 7 to 11 cycles, was carried out with a sample-barcoded 5' primer and a J-beta primer mix. MiXCR, run by TCRdb on the 5' RACE reads, gives a single entry per CDR3 protein. The sample lists some 1.5 million distinct CDR3 sequences; 28% were seen once. The sequencing input was blood. The source is a woman between 25 and 40 years old in good health.

This chain connects TRBV28 to TRBJ2-5; D may be TRBD2 (7 bases). CDR3 size: 14 residues. Between the trimmed V and J ends, which lost 2 bases and 4 bases, there was a span of 11 bases. Germline CDR1 reads MDHEN; CDR2 reads SYDVKM. CDR3 nucleotide sequence: TGTGCCAGCAGTTTAAGGGCGGGGGCAGAGACCCAGTACTTC. It specifies CASSLRAGAETQYF.

The sample holds one count of this clonotype. J is TRBJ1-5 and V is TRBV2; no definite D call. Germline V gene sequence: CDR1 SNHLY, CDR2 FYNNEI. The ends were cut back, 9 bases at V and 7 bases at J, with 13 bases in the middle. This CDR3 is 12 amino acids long. The CDR3 nucleotides are TGTGCCAGTTCGGGATTTCGGCAGCCCCAGCATTTT. Protein product: CASSGFRQPQHF. The full variable domain, completed using reference TRBV2 and TRBJ1-5, is EPEVTQTPSHQVTQMGQEVILRCVPISNHLYFYWYRQILGQKVEFLVSFYNNEISEKSEIFDDQFSVERPDGSNFTLKIRSTKLEDSAMYFCASSGFRQPQHFGDGTRLSIL.

The chain carries TRBV7-2 and TRBJ2-1, with 8 bases that match TRBD2. The CDR3 has 13 residues. V trimming: 6 bases; J trimming: 14 bases; junction bases outside the gene matches: 12. Germline values: CDR1 SGHTA, CDR2 FQGNSA. The CDR3 sequence is CASRSGSNLKEFF. The CDR3 DNA follows: TGTGCCAGCAGGAGCGGGAGCAATTTAAAGGAGTTCTTC. Full variable domain (outside the CDR3, taken from reference TRBV7-2 and TRBJ2-1): GAGVSQSPSNKVTEKGKDVELRCDPISGHTALYWYRQSLGQGLEFLIYFQGNSAPDKSGLPSDRFSAERTGGSVSTLTIQRTQQEDSAVYLCASRSGSNLKEFFGPGTRLTVL.

The chain uses TRBV6-2 or TRBV6-3 and TRBJ2-1; D is unclear. Germline V gene sequence: CDR1 MNHEY, CDR2 SVGEGT. The CDR3 runs 17 residues. Trimming pared 3 bases from V and 0 bases from J, leaving 15 bases between. The CDR3 region is CASSYSKRWGSYNEQFF. DNA for the CDR3: TGTGCCAGCAGTTATTCTAAGCGTTGGGGCTCCTACAATGAGCAGTTCTTC.

This clonotype was picked up many times. The J gene is TRBJ2-5, the V gene TRBV29-1; D is unresolved. The CDR3 is 12 amino acids. Per the germline V gene, CDR1 is SQVTM and CDR2 is ANQGSEA. The V end lost 6 bases, the J end lost 2 bases, and 10 bases lay between the germline ends. This CDR3 is CSVSPSQETQYF. In nucleotides, the CDR3 is TGCAGCGTGTCTCCCAGTCAAGAGACCCAGTACTTC.

This clonotype was counted a few times. The chain joins TRBV15 to TRBJ2-1; TRBD1 or TRBD2 may be the D gene (5 bases each). The germline V gene encodes CDR1 LNHNV and CDR2 YYDKDF (reference sequence). Trimming left V 8 bases short and J 6 bases short, with 29 bases between. This CDR3 comprises 18 residues. The CDR3 loop is CATGRVLGRFLPPNEQFF. Here the CDR3 DNA reads TGTGCCACCGGGAGAGTCCTGGGGCGGTTCCTACCTCCCAATGAGCAGTTCTTC.

This clonotype was recorded a few times. The chain couples TRBV5-1 to TRBJ2-3; 11 bases line up with TRBD2. Germline lookup yields CDR1 SGHRS and CDR2 YFSETQ. V gave up 0 bases and J gave up 2 bases; unmatched junction bases: 5. The CDR3 runs to 17 residues. CDR3 bases: TGCGCCAGCAGCTTGGAACCGGGACTAGCGGCCACAGATACGCAGTATTTT. This sequence encodes CASSLEPGLAATDTQYF.

This clonotype was counted between two and nine times. The chain joins TRBV7-9 to TRBJ2-4; 9 nucleotides match TRBD1. The CDR3 length is 17 residues. Germline-derived CDR1 and CDR2 are SEHNR and FQNEAQ (reference sequence). Losses at the gene ends were 4 bases for V and 0 bases for J; bases not matched to a gene: 7. CDR3 in DNA: TGTGCCAGCAGCTCCCTGGGACAGGGTCTAGCCAAAAACATTCAGTACTTC. Its protein product is CASSSLGQGLAKNIQYF.

In its sample, this clonotype was seen many times. The chain has TRBV25-1 and TRBJ2-1; 10 positions agree with TRBD1. The J segment lost 3 bases and the V segment lost 7 bases, leaving 9 bases of the junction unmatched. CDR3 length: 16 residues. The germline V gene encodes CDR1 MGHDK and CDR2 SYGVNS. The CDR3 reads CASTEATGGFYNEQFF. The CDR3 nucleotides are TGTGCCAGCACCGAAGCGACAGGGGGCTTCTACAATGAGCAGTTCTTC.

This clonotype was counted many times. The chain joins TRBV20-1 to TRBJ1-2, with a weak D call TRBD1 (5 bases). V gave up 3 bases and J gave up 7 bases, with 21 bases separating them. The CDR3 totals 15 residues. Germline loops: CDR1 DFQATT, CDR2 SNEGSKA (reference sequence). The CDR3 sequence: CSASDPGRWPSGYTF. CDR3 nucleotide sequence: TGCAGTGCTAGTGACCCGGGACGATGGCCGAGTGGCTACACCTTC.

This clonotype appeared a few times. The CDR3, as DNA: TGTGCCAGCAGCTTAACTACCGGGGGAACCGGGGAGCTGTTTTTT. It specifies CASSLTTGGTGELFF. The gene calls are TRBV7-2 and TRBJ2-2; D is possibly TRBD2 (6 bases). V was cut by 2 bases and J by 5 bases, with 12 bases left in between. The CDR3 extends over 15 amino acids. Germline loops: CDR1 SGHTA, CDR2 FQGNSA.

This chain uses TRBV20-1 with TRBJ1-4, with D maybe TRBD1 (6 bases). The CDR3 length is 13 residues. Germline values: CDR1 DFQATT, CDR2 SNEGSKA (reference sequence). The V end was cut by 1 base, the J end by 8 bases, with 11 bases between. The CDR3 DNA sequence: TGCAGTGCTAGAGCGGCCGGGGGCGAAAAACTGTTTTTT. Protein: CSARAAGGEKLFF.

The CDR3 nucleotides read TGCGCCAGCAGCCCGAGGGTACGAGAGGGAGAGACCCAGTACTTC. Protein: CASSPRVREGETQYF. V usage is TRBV5-1 and J usage is TRBJ2-5; D is perhaps TRBD2 (5 bases). The CDR3 runs 15 residues. V was clipped by 4 bases and J by 4 bases, with 17 bases between them. The V gene's germline CDR1 is SGHRS and CDR2 YFSETQ.

Only a few counts were recorded for this clonotype. The chain couples TRBV2 to TRBJ2-1; no definite D call. From germline, CDR1 is SNHLY and CDR2 FYNNEI. The V end lost 2 bases, the J end lost 7 bases, and 15 bases lay between the germline ends. The CDR3 runs to 15 residues. The CDR3 protein is CASSERDPPANEQFF. CDR3 in DNA: TGTGCCAGCAGTGAACGTGACCCACCCGCTAATGAGCAGTTCTTC.

This rearrangement joins TRBV12-3 or TRBV12-4 to TRBJ2-5; 8 bases line up with TRBD1. This CDR3 is built from 13 residues. V was pared by 6 bases and J by 5 bases, with 5 bases of the junction left unmatched. This CDR3 is CASRRTGRETQYF. The CDR3 region has the DNA TGTGCCAGCAGAAGGACAGGGAGGGAGACCCAGTACTTC.

About this clonotype itself: A much larger clone lies one base from this, so it may be a read error. V gene TRBV6-6 combines with J gene TRBJ1-2, with D unclear. The CDR3 totals 13 residues. CDR1 is MNHNY, CDR2 SVGAGI, per germline (reference sequence). V lost 5 bases, J lost 4 bases, and 11 bases lay in between. Here the CDR3 reads CASSPDQPYGYTF. For the CDR3, the DNA is TGTGCCAGCAGTCCAGACCAGCCCTATGGCTACACCTTC.

Only a few counts were recorded for this clonotype. The V call is TRBV7-9, the J call TRBJ2-1; 9 bases are a match to TRBD2. With V trimmed by 0 bases and J by 1 base, 10 bases remained unmatched. CDR1 SEHNR and CDR2 FQNEAQ come from the germline V gene (reference sequence). The CDR3 is 19 amino acids. The CDR3: CASSLALVSGRRSYNEQFF. The CDR3 nucleotides are TGTGCCAGCAGCTTAGCGCTTGTGAGCGGGAGGAGGTCCTACAATGAGCAGTTCTTC.

This clonotype appeared many times. The V gene is TRBV7-2, the J gene TRBJ2-7; D is unresolved. V was clipped by 5 bases and J by 3 bases, with 14 bases between them. Germline loops: CDR1 SGHTA, CDR2 FQGNSA. CDR3 length equals 14 residues. The CDR3 reads CASSLGRSNYEQYF. In DNA, the CDR3 is TGTGCCAGCAGCCTCGGGCGCAGTAACTACGAGCAGTACTTC.

With respect to this clonotype: The junction departs from germline at one end; a sequencing error may be responsible. The J gene is TRBJ2-3, the V gene TRBV24-1, with a weak D call TRBD1 (6 bases). Germline loops: CDR1 KGHDR, CDR2 SFDVKD. The CDR3 sequence is 14 residues long. The CDR3 loop reads CATGTPGGTDTLYF. CDR3 DNA: TGTGCCACGGGGACCCCTGGGGGCACAGATACGCTGTATTTT.

The chain combines TRBV20-1 with TRBJ2-5, with 12 bases identical to TRBD2. With the DNA end fitting TRBJ2-7 better, the J assignment may be wrong. CDR3 length equals 16 residues. CDR1 DFQATT and CDR2 SNEGSKA come from the germline V gene (reference sequence). This CDR3 is CSASKLPGLAGYEQYF. In nucleotides, the CDR3 is TGCAGTGCCTCAAAGCTTCCGGGACTAGCGGGTTACGAGCAGTACTTC.

This clonotype showed up many times. The chain has TRBV11-2 and TRBJ2-7; D is ambiguous. This CDR3 is built from 15 residues. CDR1 and CDR2 (germline): SGHAT, FQNNGV. Trimming took 6 bases from V and 3 from J, leaving 18 bases between them. In DNA, the CDR3 is TGTGCCAGCAGTCATCGACCCCTCGCCGACTACGAGCAGTACTTC. As protein: CASSHRPLADYEQYF.

About this clonotype: At one end the junction does not follow the germline gene, possibly because of a read error. The chain has TRBV30 and TRBJ1-1, with no clear D. The CDR3 has 13 residues. The germline V gene has CDR1 GTSNPN and CDR2 SVGIG (reference sequence). CDR3 sequence reads: CAWKSLLGAEAFF. Here the CDR3 DNA reads TGTGCTTGGAAAAGCCTCCTTGGCGCTGAAGCTTTCTTT.

This clonotype was found a few times. For the CDR3, the DNA is TGTGCCAGCAGCTTAGTTACGGGTTTGGAGACCCAGTACTTC. It codes for CASSLVTGLETQYF. The chain joins TRBV11-2 to TRBJ2-5, with D hard to call. The CDR3 contains 14 residues. The V gene's germline CDR1 is SGHAT and CDR2 FQNNGV. Trimming removed 1 base at V and 5 bases at J, with 11 bases between.

The gene calls are TRBV19 and TRBJ1-1, with no clear D. The CDR3 length is 13 residues. Germline V gives CDR1 LNHDA, CDR2 SQIVND (reference sequence). Deletions cut 8 bases from V and 3 bases from J, with 13 bases between. CDR3 protein: CASHKDGDTEAFF. Here the CDR3 DNA reads TGTGCCAGTCATAAGGACGGAGACACTGAAGCTTTCTTT.

The CDR3 DNA reads as TGTGCCAGCAGTGAAAAAGGTGACTTTTACAATGAGCAGTTCTTC. Its translation: CASSEKGDFYNEQFF. The chain uses TRBV6-1 and TRBJ2-1, with D uncertain. The V and J ends lost 2 bases and 4 bases respectively, with 12 bases between them. The CDR3 loop spans 15 amino acids. Germline V CDR1 and CDR2: MNHNS, SASEGT.

This clonotype appeared a few times. The DNA for the CDR3 is TGTGCCAGCTCACCCCGGGGGGACGGCCACACCTTC. Its protein product is CASSPRGDGHTF. The genes are TRBV18 and TRBJ1-2; the D gene is possibly TRBD1 (5 bases). CDR1 is KGHSH and CDR2 is LQKENI in the germline V gene. The CDR3 is made up of 12 amino acids. Trimming stripped 3 bases from V and 12 bases from J, with 14 bases between.

This clonotype was recorded a few times. The V gene is TRBV2, the J gene TRBJ1-3; D is unresolved. V was pared by 1 base and J by 6 bases, with 4 bases between. CDR3 size: 12 residues. Germline-derived CDR1 and CDR2 are SNHLY and FYNNEI. The CDR3 sequence: CASSEEPNTIYF. CDR3 nucleotides: TGTGCCAGCAGTGAAGAGCCAAACACCATATATTTT.

This clonotype was picked up a small number of times. The chain links TRBV28 to TRBJ1-6, with D maybe TRBD1 (5 bases). Germline CDR1 reads MDHEN; CDR2 reads SYDVKM. CDR3 length: 15 residues. The V and J ends lost 5 bases and 8 bases respectively, with 16 bases between them. CDR3: CASSQTGTRYSPLHF. The CDR3 DNA reads as TGTGCCAGCAGTCAGACCGGGACTAGGTATTCACCCCTCCACTTT. Full variable domain (outside the CDR3, taken from reference TRBV28 and TRBJ1-6): DVKVTQSSRYLVKRTGEKVFLECVQDMDHENMFWYRQDPGLGLRLIYFSYDVKMKEKGDIPEGYSVSREKKERFSLILESASTNQTSMYLCASSQTGTRYSPLHFGNGTRLTVT.

Here the CDR3 DNA reads TGTGCCATCAGTGAGTCTGTGACTAGCGGTGACAATGAGCAGTTCTTC. Translation: CAISESVTSGDNEQFF. The chain is built from TRBV10-3 and TRBJ2-1, with 9 bases lining up with TRBD2. The germline V gene encodes CDR1 ENHRY and CDR2 SYGVKD. V shed 0 bases, J shed 5 bases, and the junction held 5 bases outside the gene matches. This CDR3 is built from 16 residues.